One T cell receptor beta chain is described in this entry. Its antigen is still unknown. The data are from a study of post-analysis software for immune sequencing data. Overall study: Relapsing-remitting, secondary progressive and progressive-relapsing forms made up the multiple sclerosis disease courses.

General study findings and limits: Comparison of patients with controls showed about 5 TRBV segments more frequent in patients, TRBV5-6, TRBV5-1 and TRBV20-1 among them. A significant reduction in normalized Chao1 diversity was observed in multiple sclerosis patients versus controls.

The library was made from cDNA and included unique molecular identifiers. cDNA molecules numbering about 490,000 came from roughly 1 to 10 million T cells. TCRdb used MiXCR to reprocess the PCR reads, holding one entry per CDR3 protein. This table has under 200,000 distinct CDR3 sequences, under 40% appearing once. The CDR3 loop spans 19 amino acids. Germline CDR1 SGHTA, CDR2 FQGTGA. Trimming cost V 5 bases and J 1 base; bases outside gene matches: 17. The receptor comes from a girl between 10 and 17 years old with multiple sclerosis. J is TRBJ1-2 and V is TRBV7-3; 9 bases align to TRBD1. The source was blood, collected after autologous hematopoietic stem cell transplantation. CDR3 amino acids: CASSPLGGQGRGINYGYTF. The CDR3, as DNA: TGTGCCAGCAGCCCACTCGGGGGACAGGGAAGGGGTATTAACTATGGCTACACCTTC.